The rows below give T cell receptor beta chains drawn from one sample of a study of shared clonotypes between healthy human individuals. Generated by immunoSEQ multiplex PCR, the TCRdb table keeps only in-frame clones and is missing some. In the table there are about 580,000 clones, 98% of which are singletons. Sequencing used naive CD8+ T cells sorted from blood. The receptors here all came from a young man in good health. CDR3s include the opening cysteine and the closing phenylalanine or tryptophan. A D gene is named only where the DNA matches it firmly. Rows may omit the clone size; those that give it use once, few, many or a size class.

v_call	d_call	clone_size	j_call	cdr3_aa	cdr3_nt
TRBV18	.	.	TRBJ1-4	CASSPSPGAWEEKLFF	TGTGCCAGCTCACCGAGTCCAGGGGCTTGGGAAGAAAAACTGTTTTTT
TRBV16	.	.	TRBJ1-5	CASSTPGHQNQPQHF	TGTGCCAGCAGCACACCGGGACACCAAAATCAGCCCCAGCATTTT
TRBV7-9	TRBD2	once	TRBJ2-1	CASSKDRTGRSYNEQFF	TGTGCCAGCAGCAAAGACAGAACCGGGAGGTCCTACAATGAGCAGTTCTTC
TRBV16	.	.	TRBJ2-1	CASSQRESSSYNEQFF	TGTGCCAGCAGCCAACGGGAGTCGAGCTCCTACAATGAGCAGTTCTTC
TRBV13	.	.	TRBJ2-7	CASSRGRYRTGSYEQYF	TGTGCCAGCAGCCGGGGCCGATATAGAACCGGCTCCTACGAGCAGTACTTC
TRBV30	.	.	TRBJ2-2	CAWSIGETNTGELFF	TGTGCCTGGAGTATCGGGGAGACCAACACCGGGGAGCTGTTTTTT
TRBV10-3	.	.	TRBJ2-7	CAISEDRDYYEQYF	TGTGCCATCAGTGAAGACAGGGACTACTACGAGCAGTACTTC
TRBV4-1	.	.	TRBJ1-1	CASSLQDFMNTEAFF	TGCGCCAGCAGCTTACAGGATTTTATGAACACTGAAGCTTTCTTT
TRBV29-1	.	.	TRBJ2-1	CSVVLGDYNEQFF	TGCAGCGTTGTACTGGGGGACTACAATGAGCAGTTCTTC
TRBV9	.	.	TRBJ2-1	CASSDRDMVVAQFF	TGTGCCAGCAGCGACCGGGACATGGTGGTCGCGCAGTTCTTC
TRBV9	.	once	TRBJ1-1	CASSGGQLNTEAFF	TGTGCCAGCAGCGGCGGACAGCTGAACACTGAAGCTTTCTTT
TRBV13	.	few	TRBJ2-1	CASRSGTPLNEQFF	TGTGCCAGCAGATCCGGGACTCCACTAAATGAGCAGTTCTTC
TRBV7-9	TRBD1	.	TRBJ1-4	CASSDRVDEKLFF	TGTGCCAGCAGTGACAGGGTAGATGAAAAACTGTTTTTT
TRBV7-6	.	.	TRBJ2-3	CASSFGPGRTDTQYF	TGTGCCAGCAGCTTCGGACCGGGTCGGACAGATACGCAGTATTTT
TRBV5-1	.	.	TRBJ2-3	CASSHRIPTSTDTQYF	TGCGCCAGCAGCCACCGCATACCTACTAGCACAGATACGCAGTATTTT
TRBV15	TRBD2	.	TRBJ2-5	CATSRDNLAGTQETQYF	TGTGCCACCAGCAGAGACAATCTAGCGGGCACCCAAGAGACCCAGTACTTC
TRBV29-1	.	.	TRBJ1-5	CSVQAGVNQPQHF	TGCAGCGTTCAGGCGGGGGTGAATCAGCCCCAGCATTTT
TRBV10-2	TRBD2	.	TRBJ2-7	CASSINPSGSGYEQYF	TGCGCCAGCAGTATCAACCCGAGCGGGAGTGGGTACGAGCAGTACTTC
TRBV27	.	.	TRBJ2-7	CASSSLLPYEQYF	TGTGCCAGCAGCTCTCTCCTACCCTACGAGCAGTACTTC
TRBV7-3	TRBD1	.	TRBJ2-4	CASSLDHQGAMNIQYF	TGTGCCAGCAGCTTAGACCATCAGGGGGCTATGAACATTCAGTACTTC
TRBV7-8	TRBD2	.	TRBJ2-1	CASSFFSGAYNEQFF	TGTGCCAGCAGCTTCTTTAGCGGGGCTTACAATGAGCAGTTCTTC
TRBV5-5	TRBD1	once	TRBJ2-7	CASSFDRGTSYEQYF	TGTGCCAGCAGCTTTGACAGGGGAACCTCCTACGAGCAGTACTTC
TRBV19	.	.	TRBJ1-2	CASLPGTNYGYTF	TGTGCCAGTCTCCCGGGTACCAACTATGGCTACACCTTC
TRBV14	TRBD2	once	TRBJ2-5	CASSPIAGRAETQYF	TGTGCCAGCAGCCCGATAGCGGGCCGGGCAGAGACCCAGTACTTC